This T cell receptor (beta chain) was captured in a study of identical twins listed by TCRdb under 2016. Regarding the study in general: TCR alpha and beta repertoires from monozygotic twins, unrelated adults of various ages and cord blood were deep-sequenced to test whether fetal clonotypes persist. Replicate twin experiments were performed at different times using different library preparation protocols to rule out contamination.

All donors were healthy Caucasians. The CDR3, from cysteine to phenylalanine, totals 15 residues. Only the CDR3 part of the read is kept: 45 bases, read in frame from the first base. Trimming costs V 4 bases and J 8 bases, and their ends lie 17 bases apart. CDR1 MNHEY and CDR2 SMNVEV are derived from the germline V gene (reference sequence). The library was generated by 5' RACE. TCRdb records Illumina HiSeq 2000 as the sequencer. A universal primer binding site was introduced by template switching, and a unique molecular identifier was present in the final cDNA, enabling accurate counting of TCR cDNA molecules. Specific primers in the conserved constant-segment region were used to synthesize first-strand cDNA for the TCR alpha and beta chains. To control for contamination, every cDNA library carried two barcodes: a SMART-Mk sample barcode plus Illumina barcodes. TruSeq adapter sequences and Illumina sample barcodes were added in two successive PCR steps. The TCR alpha and beta cDNA libraries were sequenced on the Illumina HiSeq platform using custom primers. On the authors' methods: Unique molecular identifiers were extracted from raw reads with MiGEC, and CDR3 positions were determined with MiXCR. For each individual, recombination models were inferred using an EM algorithm with the repgenHMM and IGoR tools. Shared clonotype analysis was performed with the tcR package in R, normalizing sharing by the product of cloneset sizes. Out-of-frame nonproductive sequences were analyzed to study raw recombination free of thymic and clonal selection effects. In TCRdb, the public reads were trimmed at Q25 with fastp and aligned with MiXCR, with productive beta chains retained. CDR3 protein duplicates are merged, each entry listing the most common genes and DNA. The authors' filters were not applied to this entry. In this sample the table shows more than 1.5 million distinct CDR3 sequences, under 35% of which occur a single time. Around 0.3% of the sample lies in the top ten.

Broad study findings and their caveats: Abundant cord blood beta clonotypes carried fewer insertions; young adult naive repertoires showed a weaker similar trend, while memory repertoires showed none. Compared with coincidental sharing between unrelated individuals, out-of-frame TCR alpha sequences shared between twins had an excess of sequences with low generation probability. Conclusions relied on cross-sectional statistical analysis, since the same donors could not be followed over many years. Out-of-frame TCR alpha sharing in monozygotic twins was systematically underestimated by recombination models, whereas sharing between unrelated individuals was in agreement with the recombination models. In beta out-of-frame sequences, excess twin sharing was weaker, because having fewer shared sequences lowered the signal-to-noise ratio. Zero-insertion analyses could be partly confounded by invariant T cells such as MAIT and iNKT, although diverse VJ usage argued against such confounding for most clonotypes.

With respect to this clonotype: This receptor's antigen is unknown. The sample holds no much larger clone one base away, and base qualities are not on file.

The rearrangement joined TRBV27 to TRBJ1-4; a weak D assignment points to TRBD1 (5 bases agree). The TCR was taken from a newborn girl in good health. Sequenced input: cord blood. CDR3 reads: CASSSTGGTEEKLFF. The sequenced DNA: TGTGCCAGCAGTTCAACCGGGGGGACCGAGGAAAAACTGTTTTTT.